The sample holds many counts of the clone carrying this TCR beta chain. Its antigen remains unidentified. The entry originates in a study of CD8+CD57+ T cells in acquired aplastic anemia. Study information: An average of about 10.8 million reads for CD4+ cells was obtained from healthy donors. General observations from the study: No significant difference in CD8+ Simpson's diversity was found between patients and controls.

The CDR3 totals 14 residues. The germline CDR1 and CDR2 sequences are MGHRA and YSYEKL. V shed 5 bases and J shed 2 bases, with 13 bases lying between them. Genomic DNA constituted the template upon which TCR beta VDJ and CDR3 profiling was performed. TCRdb ran MiXCR on the reads and lists one entry per CDR3 protein. The sample has about 220,000 distinct CDR3 sequences, approximately 35% seen once; the top ten hold roughly 1.1%. This sequence joins TRBV4-1 and TRBJ2-7, with D unclear. The receptor's source is a human donor in good health, serving as a control. Sequencing used sorted CD4+, CD8+, or CD8+CD57+ T cells (not recorded which) from PBMCs. CDR3 sequence reads: CASSYPGRAYEQYF. CDR3 DNA: TGCGCCAGCAGCTACCCGGGCCGAGCCTACGAGCAGTACTTC.